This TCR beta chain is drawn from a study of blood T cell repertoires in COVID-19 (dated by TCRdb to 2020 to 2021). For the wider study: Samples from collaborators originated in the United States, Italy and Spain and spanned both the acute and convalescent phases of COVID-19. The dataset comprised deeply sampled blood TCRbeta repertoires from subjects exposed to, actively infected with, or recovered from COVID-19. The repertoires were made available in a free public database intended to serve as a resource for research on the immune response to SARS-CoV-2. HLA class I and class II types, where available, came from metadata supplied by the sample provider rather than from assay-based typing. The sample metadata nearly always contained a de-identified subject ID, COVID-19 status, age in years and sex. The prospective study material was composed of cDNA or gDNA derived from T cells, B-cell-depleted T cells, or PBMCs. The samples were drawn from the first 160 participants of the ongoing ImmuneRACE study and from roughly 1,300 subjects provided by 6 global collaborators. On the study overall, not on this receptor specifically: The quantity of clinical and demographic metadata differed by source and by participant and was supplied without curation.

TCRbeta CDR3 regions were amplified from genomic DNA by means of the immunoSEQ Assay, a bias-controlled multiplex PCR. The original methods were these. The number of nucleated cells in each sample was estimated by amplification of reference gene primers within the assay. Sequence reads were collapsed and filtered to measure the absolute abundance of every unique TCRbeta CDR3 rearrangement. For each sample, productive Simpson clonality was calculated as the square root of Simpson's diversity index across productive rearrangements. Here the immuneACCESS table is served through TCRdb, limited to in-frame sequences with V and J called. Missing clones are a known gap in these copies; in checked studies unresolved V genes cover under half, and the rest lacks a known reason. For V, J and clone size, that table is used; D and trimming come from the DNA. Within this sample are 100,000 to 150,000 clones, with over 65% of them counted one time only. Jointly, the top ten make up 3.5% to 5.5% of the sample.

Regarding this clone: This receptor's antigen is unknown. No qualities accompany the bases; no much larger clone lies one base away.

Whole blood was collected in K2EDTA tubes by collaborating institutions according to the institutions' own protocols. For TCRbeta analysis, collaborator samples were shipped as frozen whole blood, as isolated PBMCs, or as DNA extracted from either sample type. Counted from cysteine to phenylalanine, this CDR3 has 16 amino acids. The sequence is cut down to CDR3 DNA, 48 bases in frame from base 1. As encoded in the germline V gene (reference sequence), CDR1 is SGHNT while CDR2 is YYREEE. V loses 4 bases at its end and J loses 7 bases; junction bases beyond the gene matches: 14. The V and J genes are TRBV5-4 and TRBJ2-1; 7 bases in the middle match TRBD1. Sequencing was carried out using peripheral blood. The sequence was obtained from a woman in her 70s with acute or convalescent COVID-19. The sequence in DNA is TGTGCCAGCAGCACCCCAGGGGGACAGTTCGGGAATGAGCAGTTCTTC. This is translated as CASSTPGGQFGNEQFF.